Shown below are 21 T cell receptor beta chains from a single sample sequenced in a study of beta chain features in type 1 diabetes. The isolated RNA, all of it, was reverse transcribed, so expressed TCRB transcripts were what got sequenced. Using immunoSEQ multiplex PCR, the repertoire was profiled, and TCRdb retains in-frame clones only, with some absent. The sample records roughly 330,000 clones, approximately 10% being singletons. Sequenced: naive CD4+ T cells from blood. The receptors were sampled from a young woman in good health.

The chain recombines TRBV9 with TRBJ2-7; 10 positions match TRBD2. The V gene's germline CDR1 is SGDLS and CDR2 YYNGEE. V was pared by 3 bases and J by 6 bases, with 12 bases of the junction left unmatched. This CDR3 comprises 16 residues. CDR3 in amino acids: CASSADIAGGGREQYF. The CDR3 DNA follows: TGTGCCAGCAGCGCGGATATAGCGGGAGGAGGTCGCGAGCAGTACTTC.

This clone came up a few times. The chain links TRBV5-1 to TRBJ2-6, with 7 bases that match TRBD1. CDR1 and CDR2 from the germline V gene are SGHRS and YFSETQ. This CDR3 has 16 residues. V lost 4 bases, J lost 0 bases, and 4 bases stayed unmatched. CDR3 coding DNA: TGCGCCAGCAGCGGGGGACAGACCTCTGGGGCCAACGTCCTGACTTTC. Protein: CASSGGQTSGANVLTF.

This clone showed up just a few times. The CDR3 region has the DNA TGTGCCAGCAGCGTAGATCTGGCACAAGAGACCCAGTACTTC. This encodes CASSVDLAQETQYF. This chain links TRBV9 with TRBJ2-5; D call uncertain. Germline loops: CDR1 SGDLS, CDR2 YYNGEE. The length of the CDR3 is 14 residues. V was cut by 0 bases and J by 2 bases, with 8 bases left in between.

The CDR3 is CASSSEVGTSGKVDNEQFF. The CDR3, as DNA: TGTGCCAGCTCATCAGAGGTGGGGACTAGCGGGAAGGTTGACAATGAGCAGTTCTTC. The chain combines TRBV18 with TRBJ2-1; 13 bases are a match to TRBD2. CDR1 KGHSH and CDR2 LQKENI come from the germline V gene. Trimming cost V 5 bases and J 5 bases; bases outside gene matches: 15. The CDR3 contains 19 residues.

This clone was observed a few times. This sequence joins TRBV7-9 and TRBJ2-3, with D perhaps matching TRBD2 (5 bases). Trimming shortened V by 5 bases and J by 7 bases, and 16 bases separated the two germline ends. This CDR3 spans 14 amino acids. Germline V CDR1 and CDR2: SEHNR, FQNEAQ (reference sequence). The CDR3 DNA is TGTGCCAGCAGCGAGGGCGGAGGCTCCTATACGCAGTATTTT. It specifies CASSEGGGSYTQYF.

The chain links TRBV6-5 to TRBJ2-3; D is possibly TRBD1 (6 bases). The V end was cut by 6 bases, the J end by 3 bases, with 10 bases between. The V gene's germline CDR1 is MNHEY and CDR2 SVGAGI. The CDR3 is made up of 13 amino acids. CDR3 loop: CASRQGITDTQYF. Here the CDR3 DNA reads TGTGCCAGCAGACAGGGAATAACAGATACGCAGTATTTT.

The chain carries TRBV6-5 and TRBJ1-1; tentatively, D is TRBD1 (5 bases). The V gene's germline CDR1 is MNHEY and CDR2 SVGAGI. V shed 2 bases and J shed 5 bases, with 18 bases lying between them. This CDR3 is built from 16 residues. CDR3 residues: CASSYTLREGGTEAFF. In DNA, the CDR3 is TGTGCCAGCAGTTACACGCTCAGGGAAGGCGGAACTGAAGCTTTCTTT.

This clone was seen a few times. This chain joins TRBV5-1 and TRBJ2-2; possible D gene TRBD1, 5 bases. The germline V gene encodes CDR1 SGHRS and CDR2 YFSETQ. The CDR3 runs 13 residues. The germline V and J ends were trimmed by 2 bases and 6 bases, with 8 bases remaining between them. CDR3 coding DNA: TGCGCCAGCAGCTTCCTGGGGCCCGGGGAGCTGTTTTTT. It translates to CASSFLGPGELFF.

The rearrangement uses TRBV19 and TRBJ1-1; tentative D call: TRBD1 (6 bases). CDR1 and CDR2 from the germline V gene are LNHDA and SQIVND (reference sequence). Trimming took off 6 bases at V and 0 bases at J, with 11 bases between the two ends. The CDR3 covers 14 residues. The CDR3 region has the DNA TGTGCCAGTAGGAAACAGGGTATGAACACTGAAGCTTTCTTT. Protein sequence: CASRKQGMNTEAFF.

In DNA form, the CDR3 reads TGTGCCAGCAGCTCTAGAACGGTGAACACTGAAGCTTTCTTT. Protein sequence: CASSSRTVNTEAFF. The V call is TRBV7-9, the J call TRBJ1-1; D is undetermined. Trimming pared 4 bases from V and 0 bases from J, leaving 9 bases between. Germline values: CDR1 SEHNR, CDR2 FQNEAQ (reference sequence). The CDR3 consists of 14 residues.

The gene calls are TRBV20-1 and TRBJ1-4; D might be TRBD1 (6 bases). Germline V CDR1 and CDR2: DFQATT, SNEGSKA (reference sequence). The CDR3 extends over 11 amino acids. The V end lost 7 bases, the J end lost 5 bases, and 8 bases lay between the germline ends. The CDR3 DNA sequence: TGCAGTGTGGACAGAAATGAAAAACTGTTTTTT. It is translated as CSVDRNEKLFF.

In its sample, this clone was seen a few times. The genes are TRBV14 and TRBJ1-1, with D uncertain. Per germline, CDR1 SGHDN and CDR2 FVKESK. Trimming shortened V by 3 bases and J by 4 bases, and 12 bases separated the two germline ends. The CDR3 runs 14 residues. CDR3 nucleotide sequence: TGTGCCAGCAGCCAGATCGGGGTAGGCACTGAAGCTTTCTTT. Its protein product is CASSQIGVGTEAFF.

The V and J genes are TRBV25-1 and TRBJ2-3; the D gene is possibly TRBD2 (6 bases). The CDR3 consists of 14 residues. The V gene lost 8 bases and the J gene lost 2 bases, with 14 bases spanning the gap. Per germline, CDR1 MGHDK and CDR2 SYGVNS. This CDR3 is CASAKGGTTDTQYF. The CDR3, as DNA: TGTGCCAGCGCCAAGGGCGGGACCACAGATACGCAGTATTTT.

This clone has only a few counts. The rearrangement links TRBV5-4 to TRBJ2-3; the D is unclear. CDR3 length: 15 residues. CDR1 and CDR2 (germline): SGHNT, YYREEE (reference sequence). V was clipped by 4 bases and J by 2 bases, with 14 bases between them. This CDR3 is CASSAVRSDTDTQYF. For the CDR3, the DNA is TGTGCCAGCAGCGCCGTGCGGAGTGACACAGATACGCAGTATTTT.

Turning to this clone: Mismatch with germline at one junction end may stem from a read error. The chain carries TRBV9 and TRBJ1-1; tentatively, D is TRBD1 (6 bases). Germline V gene lookup returns CDR1 SGDLS and CDR2 YYNGEE. CDR3 size: 15 residues. CDR3 bases: TGTGCCAGCAGCCCCCAGGGACACCCGAACACTGAAACTTTCTTT. This gives the protein CASSPQGHPNTETFF. The complete variable domain, with remaining parts taken from reference TRBV9 and TRBJ1-1, reads DSGVTQTPKHLITATGQRVTLRCSPRSGDLSVYWYQQSLDQGLQFLIQYYNGEERAKGNILERFSAQQFPDLHSELNLSSLELGDSALYFCASSPQGHPNTETFFGQGTRLTVV.

This clone turned up a few times. The chain combines TRBV28 with TRBJ2-7; a weak D match, TRBD2 (5 bases). Trimming stripped 0 bases from V and 7 bases from J, with 16 bases between. Germline loops: CDR1 MDHEN, CDR2 SYDVKM. The CDR3 contains 15 residues. The CDR3 region has the DNA TGTGCCAGCAGTTTATGGCAGGTGGTCGGGATGGAGCAGTACTTC. Encoded protein: CASSLWQVVGMEQYF.

The gene calls are TRBV9 and TRBJ2-2; 7 bases are a match to TRBD2. Germline V gives CDR1 SGDLS, CDR2 YYNGEE. The CDR3 runs to 16 residues. Trimming cost V 0 bases and J 6 bases; bases outside gene matches: 8. CDR3 residues: CASSVASGVTAGELFF. Here the CDR3 DNA reads TGTGCCAGCAGCGTAGCTAGCGGCGTGACAGCCGGGGAGCTGTTTTTT. The full variable domain, completed using reference TRBV9 and TRBJ2-2, is DSGVTQTPKHLITATGQRVTLRCSPRSGDLSVYWYQQSLDQGLQFLIQYYNGEERAKGNILERFSAQQFPDLHSELNLSSLELGDSALYFCASSVASGVTAGELFFGEGSRLTVL.

The rearrangement uses TRBV5-4 and TRBJ2-2; maybe TRBD1 (5 bases). V lost 3 bases, J lost 8 bases, and 11 bases lay in between. The CDR3 has 13 residues. CDR1 is SGHNT and CDR2 is YYREEE in the germline V gene (reference sequence). This CDR3 is CASSSQGSGELFF. CDR3 DNA sequence: TGTGCCAGCAGCTCCCAGGGATCTGGGGAGCTGTTTTTT.

This clone has a handful of counts. The rearrangement links TRBV20-1 to TRBJ1-5; D possibly corresponds to TRBD1 (5 bases). V lost 3 bases and J lost 9, with 9 bases in between. Germline CDR1 DFQATT, CDR2 SNEGSKA (reference sequence). This CDR3 region has 11 residues. The CDR3 DNA reads TGCAGTGCTAGGGGGGGTGGGCCCCAGCATTTT. Translation gives CSARGGGPQHF.

This clone was detected a few times. This rearrangement joins TRBV19 to TRBJ2-7, with 8 bases matching TRBD1. The length of the CDR3 is 15 residues. J gave up 6 bases and V 6 bases, and 13 bases lay outside the gene matches. Germline CDR1 LNHDA, CDR2 SQIVND (reference sequence). The CDR3 sequence: CASSRPGDRPGEQYF. The CDR3 coding sequence is TGTGCCAGTAGCCGTCCGGGGGACAGGCCCGGCGAGCAGTACTTC.

The rearrangement links TRBV28 to TRBJ2-7, with TRBD1 matching over 10 bases. The CDR3 is 16 amino acids. V shed 5 bases, J shed 4 bases, and the junction held 11 bases outside the gene matches. Germline CDR1 and CDR2: MDHEN and SYDVKM. The CDR3 region is CASSQPGGQGRYEQYF. The CDR3 coding sequence is TGTGCCAGCAGTCAACCAGGGGGACAGGGGAGGTACGAGCAGTACTTC.